Included here is one T cell receptor (beta chain) sequence, with context. The specificity of this receptor is unknown. No base-level quality is on record; no much larger clone is a single base apart. The record originates from a study of blood T cell repertoires in COVID-19 (dated by TCRdb to between 2020 and 2021). Looking at the study overall: The collaborator samples originated in the United States, Italy and Spain and spanned the acute and convalescent phases of COVID-19. The sample metadata nearly always contained a de-identified subject ID, COVID-19 status, age in years and sex. The repertoires were made available in a free public database intended to serve as a resource for research on the immune response to SARS-CoV-2. Deeply sampled blood TCRbeta repertoires from subjects exposed to, actively infected with, or recovered from COVID-19 were included in the dataset. The material from the prospective study consisted of cDNA or gDNA derived from T cells, B-cell-depleted T cells, or PBMCs. Where available, HLA class I and class II types were taken from metadata supplied by the sample provider and were not determined by assay-based typing. Samples came from the ongoing ImmuneRACE study (first 160 participants) plus 1,254 subjects from 6 global collaborators. General findings and caveats noted by the study authors: How much clinical and demographic metadata was included differed by source and by participant, and the metadata was provided uncurated.

Collaborating institutions collected whole blood in K2EDTA tubes following their own protocols. For TCRbeta analysis, collaborators shipped samples in one of three forms: frozen whole blood, isolated PBMCs, or DNA extracted from either of those sample types. TCRbeta CDR3 regions were amplified from genomic DNA by means of the immunoSEQ Assay, a bias-controlled multiplex PCR. On the authors' methods: The number of nucleated cells in each sample was estimated from the amplification of reference gene primers within the assay. Sequence reads were collapsed and filtered to measure the absolute abundance of every unique TCRbeta CDR3 rearrangement. For each sample, productive Simpson clonality was calculated as the square root of Simpson's diversity index across productive rearrangements. The clones in this table, taken by TCRdb from immuneACCESS, are in-frame only. Not every clone is retained; where verified, under half of the shortfall comes from an unresolved V gene, and the cause of the rest is unknown. V and J calls plus clone size are reproduced from that table; the DNA served to infer D and trimming. In all, the sample holds some 260,000 clones, and about 80% of those were seen once. The ten largest clonotypes hold 2.5% to 4% of the sample.

In the germline V gene, CDR1 corresponds to MNHEY and CDR2 to SVGEGT. Cut back by 5 bases and 4 bases, the V and J ends lie 17 bases apart. Spanning cysteine to phenylalanine, the CDR3 consists of 15 amino acids. This entry keeps only the CDR3 DNA: 45 bases, framed from base 1. This clonotype originated in a woman of 80 years or more with acute or convalescent COVID-19. Input material: peripheral blood. Recombination joined TRBV6-2 or TRBV6-3 with TRBJ1-1, and possibly TRBD1, on 5 matching bases. The CDR3 region reads CASSPGGQGRTEAFF. Here is the DNA: TGTGCCAGCAGTCCCGGAGGGCAGGGCCGCACTGAAGCTTTCTTT.